This TCR beta chain emerged from a study of shared clonotypes between healthy human individuals. Every contributor of samples was a Caucasian grown-up residing in Nashville, Tennessee. CDR1 is ENHRY, CDR2 SYGVKD, per germline. Losses at the gene ends were 6 bases for V and 2 bases for J; bases not matched to a gene: 5. The CDR3 is made up of 14 amino acids. As handled by the study authors: Filtering of immunoSEQ junctional sequences could not match full-length read filtering. Data came from immunoSEQ multiplex PCR; TCRdb stores just in-frame clones and leaves some out. V and J calls and clone size are those listed in that table; D and trimming were worked out from the DNA. The sample has hundreds of thousands of clones, roughly 77% seen once.

The receptor's source is a woman in her thirties or forties in good health. Some clones in this sample may be carry-over from other donors' samples. Sequenced sample: PBMCs. This sequence joins TRBV10-3 and TRBJ2-7; the match to TRBD1 covers 9 bases. The CDR3 here is CAIRRTGDTYEQYF. CDR3 nucleotide sequence: TGTGCCATCAGGAGGACAGGGGATACCTACGAGCAGTACTTC.